This TCR beta chain appears in the sequencing data of a study of blood T cell repertoires in COVID-19. TCRdb keeps only in-frame clones here, not all; method: immunoSEQ multiplex PCR. Of nearly 250,000 clones listed, around 86% are singletons. The source is a woman aged 55-69 years who had recovered from COVID-19. Input material: peripheral blood.

CDR3 sequence: CASSQDRGQGYQPQHF. The CDR3 DNA sequence: TGCGCCAGCAGCCAAGATAGGGGACAGGGCTATCAGCCCCAGCATTTT. The chain couples TRBV4-1 to TRBJ1-5; TRBD1 matches at 9 bases. CDR3 size: 16 residues. Germline-derived CDR1 and CDR2 are MGHRA and YSYEKL. Losses at the gene ends were 0 bases for V and 5 bases for J; bases not matched to a gene: 5.